This TCR beta chain is drawn from a study of CD8 T cells in Susac syndrome. CD8+ and CD4+ blood T cells underwent TCR beta sequencing. Relapsing-remitting disease, either stable or active, was present in the treatment-naive patients who were the multiple sclerosis controls. Germline CDR1 MNHEY, CDR2 SMNVEV (reference sequence). The CDR3 is made up of 13 amino acids. The ends were cut back, 9 bases at V and 6 bases at J, with 17 bases in the middle. RNA totalling about 0.45 to 1 ug underwent reverse transcription with random hexamers. Coverage of TCR beta CDR3 amplification by immunoSEQ multiplex PCR extended to 54 Vbeta and 13 Jbeta. TCRdb re-derived calls from the immunoSEQ multiplex PCR reads in MiXCR, one entry per CDR3 protein. This sample yields around 170,000 distinct CDR3 sequences, of which roughly 96% are seen a single time; about 0.15% belongs to the top ten.

The TCR comes from a human donor with multiple sclerosis. Sequencing was done on a sample of CD8+ T cells from PBMCs. V gene TRBV27 combines with J gene TRBJ1-1; D ambiguous. The DNA of the CDR3 is TGTGCCAGTAGTGAAGTAGGGTCCGCTGAAGCTTTCTTT. Protein: CASSEVGSAEAFF.